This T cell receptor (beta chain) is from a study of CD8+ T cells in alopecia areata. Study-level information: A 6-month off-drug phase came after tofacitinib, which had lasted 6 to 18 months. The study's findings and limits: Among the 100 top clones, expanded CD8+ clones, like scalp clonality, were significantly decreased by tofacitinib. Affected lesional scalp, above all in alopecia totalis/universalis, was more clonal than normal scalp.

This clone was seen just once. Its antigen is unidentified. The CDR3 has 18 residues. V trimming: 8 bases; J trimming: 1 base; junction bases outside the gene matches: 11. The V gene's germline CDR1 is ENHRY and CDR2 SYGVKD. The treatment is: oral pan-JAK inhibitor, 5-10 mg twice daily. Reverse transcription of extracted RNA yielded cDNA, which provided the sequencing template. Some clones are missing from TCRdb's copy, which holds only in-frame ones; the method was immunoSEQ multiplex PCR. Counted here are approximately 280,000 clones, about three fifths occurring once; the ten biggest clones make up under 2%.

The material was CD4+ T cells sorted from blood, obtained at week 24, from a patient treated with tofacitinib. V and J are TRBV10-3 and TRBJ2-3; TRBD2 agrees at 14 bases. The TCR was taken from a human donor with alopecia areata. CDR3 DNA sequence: TGTGCCATCGGAAGTGGGACTAGCGGGGGCCGAGGCACAGATACGCAGTATTTT. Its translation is CAIGSGTSGGRGTDTQYF.